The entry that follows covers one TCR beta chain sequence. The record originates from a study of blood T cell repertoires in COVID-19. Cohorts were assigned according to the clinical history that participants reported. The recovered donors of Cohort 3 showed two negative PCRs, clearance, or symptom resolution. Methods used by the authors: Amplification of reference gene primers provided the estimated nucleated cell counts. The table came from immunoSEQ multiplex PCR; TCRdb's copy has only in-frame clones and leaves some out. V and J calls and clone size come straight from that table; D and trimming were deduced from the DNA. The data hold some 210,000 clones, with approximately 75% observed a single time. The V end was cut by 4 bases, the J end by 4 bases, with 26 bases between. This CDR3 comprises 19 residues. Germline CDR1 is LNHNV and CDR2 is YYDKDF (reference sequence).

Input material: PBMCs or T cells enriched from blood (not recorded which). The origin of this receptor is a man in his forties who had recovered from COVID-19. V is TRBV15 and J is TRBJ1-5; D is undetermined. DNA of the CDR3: TGTGCCACCAGCAAAGTTAGGGTGCGGGGAACGCGGGTAAATCAGCCCCAGCATTTT. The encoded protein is CATSKVRVRGTRVNQPQHF.